The 17 T cell receptor beta chains below were found in one sample sequenced in a study of T cell responses to AZD1222 COVID-19 vaccine. Sequencing was performed with immunoSEQ multiplex PCR; in TCRdb, only in-frame clones are kept and a portion is missing. The sample has roughly 77,000 clones; around 92% are singletons. Here the sequenced sample was peripheral blood, taken on day 0 of MenACWY control vaccination. The source is an adult in good health.

The V call is TRBV28, the J call TRBJ2-7; D might be TRBD1 or TRBD2, each matching 5 bases. V lost 7 bases and J 6 bases, leaving 19 bases between the germline ends. Germline V CDR1 and CDR2: MDHEN, SYDVKM. The CDR3 consists of 14 residues. This CDR3 reads CASKRSGTSSEQYF. The CDR3, as DNA: TGTGCCAGCAAACGCTCCGGGACCTCGAGCGAGCAGTACTTC.

The V gene is TRBV19, the J gene TRBJ2-1; 12 bases line up with TRBD2. The germline V gene encodes CDR1 LNHDA and CDR2 SQIVND (reference sequence). The CDR3 consists of 20 residues. V was clipped by 2 bases and J by 0 bases; unmatched bases: 11. The CDR3 DNA is TGTGCCAGTAGTATAAATCCCCTAGCGGGAGGGCCTTCCTCCTACAATGAGCAGTTCTTC. Residues: CASSINPLAGGPSSYNEQFF.

V gene TRBV5-5 combines with J gene TRBJ1-6, with a weak D call TRBD1 (5 bases). The CDR3 is 16 residues long. Germline V gene sequence: CDR1 SGHKS, CDR2 YYEKEE (reference sequence). V was pared by 0 bases and J by 5 bases, with 12 bases between. CDR3 DNA: TGTGCCAGCAGCTTGGTTTCCGGACAACATAATTCACCCCTCCACTTT. Encoded protein: CASSLVSGQHNSPLHF.

The chain recombines TRBV11-2 with TRBJ2-7; 7 bases agree with TRBD2. Per the germline V gene, CDR1 is SGHAT and CDR2 is FQNNGV. With V trimmed by 5 bases and J by 1 base, 14 bases remained unmatched. The CDR3 has 17 amino acids. The CDR3 loop is CASSLRRGAGASYEQYF. The DNA for the CDR3 is TGTGCCAGCAGCCTCCGCCGAGGGGCGGGAGCATCCTACGAGCAGTACTTC.

The chain combines TRBV7-2 with TRBJ1-1; 9 bases fit TRBD1. This CDR3 is 14 amino acids long. Germline CDR1 and CDR2: SGHTA and FQGNSA. V gave up 4 bases and J gave up 4 bases; unmatched junction bases: 4. For the CDR3, the DNA is TGTGCCAGCAGCTCCGGACAGGGGATCACTGAAGCTTTCTTT. Translating gives CASSSGQGITEAFF.

This chain links TRBV24-1 with TRBJ2-5, with TRBD1 identical over 8 bases. Germline CDR1 KGHDR, CDR2 SFDVKD. The CDR3 runs 15 residues. Trimming removed 4 bases from V and 7 bases from J; junction bases left unmatched: 10. The CDR3 region is CATSDPTGAGGTQYF. DNA for the CDR3: TGTGCCACCAGTGACCCGACAGGGGCGGGTGGGACCCAGTACTTC.

The chain is built from TRBV19 and TRBJ2-3, with TRBD2 matching 9 bases. Germline V gene sequence: CDR1 LNHDA, CDR2 SQIVND (reference sequence). After removal of 3 bases from V and 4 bases from J, the junction contained 8 bases not matched to a gene. CDR3 length: 16 residues. CDR3 DNA sequence: TGTGCCAGTAGTATTAGGGCTAGCGGGACTTCAGATACGCAGTATTTT. Translated: CASSIRASGTSDTQYF.

The chain uses TRBV9 and TRBJ1-2; TRBD1 is a possible D gene (5 bases). The germline V gene has CDR1 SGDLS and CDR2 YYNGEE. The CDR3 totals 15 residues. With 0 bases removed from V and 7 bases from J, the gap between germline ends came to 16 bases. This chain's CDR3 is CASSVDRGSFGGYTF. In nucleotides, the CDR3 is TGTGCCAGCAGCGTAGATAGGGGTTCATTCGGTGGCTACACCTTC. Filled out from reference TRBV9 and TRBJ1-2, the complete variable domain reads DSGVTQTPKHLITATGQRVTLRCSPRSGDLSVYWYQQSLDQGLQFLIQYYNGEERAKGNILERFSAQQFPDLHSELNLSSLELGDSALYFCASSVDRGSFGGYTFGSGTRLTVV.

CDR3 loop: CAWSSTGDQPQHF. CDR3 DNA: TGTGCCTGGAGTTCGACAGGGGATCAGCCCCAGCATTTT. This sequence joins TRBV30 and TRBJ1-5, with 8 bases identical to TRBD1. The CDR3 is made up of 13 amino acids. Unmatched junction bases numbered 2, after V lost 2 bases and J lost 5 bases. Germline-derived CDR1 and CDR2 are GTSNPN and SVGIG (reference sequence).

The rearrangement joins TRBV4-3 to TRBJ2-5, with unresolved D. The CDR3 loop spans 16 amino acids. Germline CDR1 and CDR2: LGHNA and YSLEER. Trimming left V 0 bases short and J 0 bases short, with 11 bases between. The CDR3 sequence is CASSQDVQHYQETQYF. The CDR3 DNA is TGCGCCAGCAGCCAAGATGTACAACATTACCAAGAGACCCAGTACTTC.

V usage is TRBV7-3 and J usage is TRBJ2-3; D not resolved. Trimming left V 3 bases short and J 5 bases short, with 6 bases between. Germline CDR1 is SGHTA and CDR2 is FQGTGA. This CDR3 has 12 residues. The CDR3 loop is CASSFGLDTQYF. DNA of the CDR3: TGTGCCAGCAGCTTTGGCCTAGATACGCAGTATTTT.

This clone was observed a single time. The chain is built from TRBV10-1 and TRBJ1-3, with D unresolved. Looked up from germline, CDR1 is WNHNN and CDR2 is SYGVQD (reference sequence). The CDR3 covers 14 residues. V was shortened by 3 bases and J by 7 bases, with 13 bases between the two germline ends. The CDR3 DNA sequence: TGCGCCAGCAGTGATACAAGGGAAGTGAACACCATATATTTT. This translates into CASSDTREVNTIYF.

The chain joins TRBV19 to TRBJ2-7, with 10 bases fitting TRBD2. This CDR3 has 14 amino acids. V lost 4 bases to trimming and J lost 3 bases; unmatched junction nucleotides: 3. Germline CDR1 is LNHDA and CDR2 is SQIVND (reference sequence). The CDR3 protein is CASSTQREGYEQYF. The CDR3 nucleotides are TGTGCCAGTAGTACCCAGCGGGAGGGCTACGAGCAGTACTTC.

The chain joins TRBV20-1 to TRBJ1-2, with a possible D match to TRBD1 (5 bases). CDR3 length: 11 amino acids. Germline CDR1 reads DFQATT; CDR2 reads SNEGSKA (reference sequence). V gave up 5 bases and J gave up 12 bases, with 16 bases separating them. This chain's CDR3 is CSASRGARHTF. The CDR3 coding sequence is TGCAGTGCTTCAAGAGGGGCTCGACACACCTTC.

This chain connects TRBV5-1 to TRBJ2-2; D call uncertain. This CDR3 has 16 residues. CDR1 SGHRS and CDR2 YFSETQ come from the germline V gene. V was cut by 4 bases and J by 4 bases, with 17 bases left in between. The CDR3 region is CASSLDGMSGTGELFF. The CDR3 DNA reads TGCGCCAGCAGCCTGGACGGTATGTCGGGCACCGGGGAGCTGTTTTTT. The full variable domain, completed using reference TRBV5-1 and TRBJ2-2, is KAGVTQTPRYLIKTRGQQVTLSCSPISGHRSVSWYQQTPGQGLQFLFEYFSETQRNKGNFPGRFSGRQFSNSRSEMNVSTLELGDSALYLCASSLDGMSGTGELFFGEGSRLTVL.

The chain links TRBV3-1 (or the pseudogene TRBV3-2) to TRBJ1-4, with a tentative D call TRBD1 (6 bases). The CDR3 extends over 13 amino acids. Trimming removed 6 bases from V and 7 bases from J, with 12 bases in between. Germline CDR1 reads LGHDT; CDR2 reads YNNKEL (reference sequence). CDR3 sequence: CASRRGEGEKLFF. CDR3 nucleotide sequence: TGTGCCAGCAGAAGGGGGGAAGGTGAAAAACTGTTTTTT.

The rearrangement links TRBV11-3 to TRBJ2-4; 7 bases agree with TRBD2. V lost 5 bases to trimming and J lost 6 bases; unmatched junction nucleotides: 7. The CDR3 spans 14 residues. The germline CDR1 and CDR2 sequences are SGHNT and YENEEA. The CDR3 region is CASSATSERNIQYF. CDR3 nucleotides: TGTGCCAGCAGCGCAACTAGCGAGAGAAACATTCAGTACTTC.